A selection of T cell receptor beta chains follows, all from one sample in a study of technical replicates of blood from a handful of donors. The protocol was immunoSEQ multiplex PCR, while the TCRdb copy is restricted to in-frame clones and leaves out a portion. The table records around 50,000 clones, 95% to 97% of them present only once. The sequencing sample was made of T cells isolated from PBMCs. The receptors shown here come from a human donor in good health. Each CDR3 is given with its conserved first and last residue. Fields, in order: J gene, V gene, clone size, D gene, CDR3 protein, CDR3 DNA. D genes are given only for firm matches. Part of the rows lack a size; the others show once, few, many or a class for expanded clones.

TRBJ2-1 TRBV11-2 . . CASSLLEQFF TGTGCCAGCAGCTTACTTGAGCAGTTCTTC
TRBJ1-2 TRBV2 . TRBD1 CASRGKTGGSLGDDYGYTF TGTGCCAGCAGGGGAAAGACAGGGGGGTCACTAGGGGATGACTATGGCTACACCTTC
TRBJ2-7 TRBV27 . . CASSVLGTGYEQYF TGTGCCAGCAGCGTCCTTGGGACTGGTTACGAGCAGTACTTC
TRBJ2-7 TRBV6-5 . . CASTNSYEQYF TGTGCCAGCACTAACTCCTACGAGCAGTACTTC
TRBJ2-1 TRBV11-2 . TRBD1 CASSEGGYEQFF TGTGCCAGCAGCGAAGGGGGCTACGAGCAGTTCTTC
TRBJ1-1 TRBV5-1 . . CASSQGPNTEAFF TGCGCCAGCAGCCAGGGGCCCAACACTGAAGCTTTCTTT
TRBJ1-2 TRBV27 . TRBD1 CASSSPLSGGSEGYTF TGTGCCAGCAGTTCCCCTCTTTCAGGGGGGTCGGAGGGCTACACCTTC
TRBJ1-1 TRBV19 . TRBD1 CASSTRTGDTEAFF TGTGCCAGTAGTACACGGACAGGGGATACTGAAGCTTTCTTT
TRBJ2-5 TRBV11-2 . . CASSLKALSEARQTQYF TGTGCCAGCAGCTTAAAGGCGTTGTCCGAGGCCCGACAGACCCAGTACTTC
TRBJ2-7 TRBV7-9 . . CASTDSTVEQYF TGTGCCAGCACCGATTCCACAGTTGAGCAGTACTTC
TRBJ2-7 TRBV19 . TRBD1 CASSIDVTGASYEQYF TGTGCCAGTAGTATAGATGTAACAGGGGCTTCCTACGAGCAGTACTTC
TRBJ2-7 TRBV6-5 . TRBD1 CASSADRGAGEQYF TGTGCCAGCAGTGCGGACAGGGGGGCTGGCGAGCAGTACTTC
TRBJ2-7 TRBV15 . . CATSRDPAYEQYF TGTGCCACCAGCAGAGACCCGGCCTACGAGCAGTACTTC
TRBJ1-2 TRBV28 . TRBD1 CASSRQGAYGYTF TGTGCCAGCAGCCGACAGGGGGCCTATGGCTACACCTTC
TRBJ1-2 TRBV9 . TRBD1 CASSGDRGFDGYTF TGTGCCAGCAGCGGGGACAGGGGGTTCGATGGCTACACCTTC
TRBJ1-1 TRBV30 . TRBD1 CAWRVGQGNTEAFF TGTGCCTGGAGGGTAGGACAGGGAAACACTGAAGCTTTCTTT
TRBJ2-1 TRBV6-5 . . CASSYEVASYNEQFF TGTGCCAGCAGTTACGAGGTAGCCTCCTACAATGAGCAGTTCTTC
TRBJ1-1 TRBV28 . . CASSPGWGGTEAFF TGTGCCAGCAGTCCGGGTTGGGGGGGGACTGAAGCTTTCTTT
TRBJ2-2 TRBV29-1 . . CSVPGVASTGELFF TGCAGCGTCCCCGGGGTAGCGAGCACCGGGGAGCTGTTTTTT
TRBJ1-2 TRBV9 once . CASSARGGYTF TGTGCCAGCAGCGCAAGGGGTGGCTACACCTTC
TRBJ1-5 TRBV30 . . CAWDVANQPQHF TGTGCCTGGGACGTAGCGAATCAGCCCCAGCATTTT
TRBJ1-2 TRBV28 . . CASGQTIYGYTF TGTGCCAGTGGACAGACCATCTATGGCTACACCTTC
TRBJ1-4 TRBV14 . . CASSQNQGFTDEKLFF TGTGCCAGCAGCCAAAACCAGGGTTTTACGGATGAAAAACTGTTTTTT
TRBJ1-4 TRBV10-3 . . CAISESAATNEKLFF TGTGCCATCAGTGAAAGCGCTGCAACTAATGAAAAACTGTTTTTT
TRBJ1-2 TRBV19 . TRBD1 CASSMKGQGSHGYTF TGTGCCAGTAGTATGAAGGGACAGGGTTCCCACGGCTACACCTTC
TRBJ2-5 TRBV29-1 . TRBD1 CSVAEQGETQYF TGCAGCGTTGCCGAACAGGGGGAGACCCAGTACTTC
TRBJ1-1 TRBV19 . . CATGKQVEAFF TGTGCCACCGGAAAACAGGTTGAAGCTTTCTTT
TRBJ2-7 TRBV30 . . CAWDRGYEQYF TGTGCCTGGGACCGGGGCTACGAGCAGTACTTC
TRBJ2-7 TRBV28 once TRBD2 CASSSGGPRTSGSKHEQYF TGTGCCAGCAGTTCGGGAGGGCCCAGGACTAGCGGGAGTAAGCACGAGCAGTACTTC
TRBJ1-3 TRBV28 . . CASIPGRGNTIYF TGTGCCAGCATCCCAGGGAGGGGAAACACCATATATTTT
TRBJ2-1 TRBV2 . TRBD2 CASTGGTSDNEQFF TGTGCCAGCACCGGCGGGACTAGCGACAATGAGCAGTTCTTC
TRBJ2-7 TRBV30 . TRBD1 CALRQGDEQYF TGTGCCTTGAGACAGGGGGACGAGCAGTACTTC
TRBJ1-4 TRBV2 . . CASGQRNEKLFF TGTGCCAGCGGGCAGCGGAATGAAAAACTGTTTTTT
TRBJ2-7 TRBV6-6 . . CASRGGQNYEQYF TGTGCCAGCAGAGGAGGACAGAACTACGAGCAGTACTTC
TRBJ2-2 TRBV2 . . CASSYLNTGELFF TGTGCCAGCAGTTACCTAAACACCGGGGAGCTGTTTTTT
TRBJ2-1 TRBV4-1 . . CASSRIENEQFF TGCGCCAGCAGCAGAATCGAGAATGAGCAGTTCTTC